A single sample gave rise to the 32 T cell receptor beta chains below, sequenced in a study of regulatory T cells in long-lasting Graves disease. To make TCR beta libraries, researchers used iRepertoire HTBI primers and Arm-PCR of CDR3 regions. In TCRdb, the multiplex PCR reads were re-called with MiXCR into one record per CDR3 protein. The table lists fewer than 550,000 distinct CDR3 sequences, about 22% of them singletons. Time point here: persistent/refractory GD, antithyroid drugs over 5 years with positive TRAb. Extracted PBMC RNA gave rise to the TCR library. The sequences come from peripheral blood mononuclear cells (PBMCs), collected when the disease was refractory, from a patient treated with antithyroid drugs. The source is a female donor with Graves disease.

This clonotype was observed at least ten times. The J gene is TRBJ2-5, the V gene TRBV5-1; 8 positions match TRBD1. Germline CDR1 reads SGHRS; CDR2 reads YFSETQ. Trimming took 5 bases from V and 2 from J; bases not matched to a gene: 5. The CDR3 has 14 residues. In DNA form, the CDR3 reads TGCGCCAGCAGTTTTGGGACAGGTCAAGAGACCCAGTACTTC. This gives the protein CASSFGTGQETQYF.

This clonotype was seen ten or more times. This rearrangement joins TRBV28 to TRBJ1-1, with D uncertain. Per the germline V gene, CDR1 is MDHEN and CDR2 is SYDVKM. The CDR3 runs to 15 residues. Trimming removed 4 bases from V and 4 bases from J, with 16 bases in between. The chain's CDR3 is CASSSLQPRGTEAFF. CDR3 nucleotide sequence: TGTGCCAGCAGTTCATTACAGCCCCGGGGCACTGAAGCTTTCTTT.

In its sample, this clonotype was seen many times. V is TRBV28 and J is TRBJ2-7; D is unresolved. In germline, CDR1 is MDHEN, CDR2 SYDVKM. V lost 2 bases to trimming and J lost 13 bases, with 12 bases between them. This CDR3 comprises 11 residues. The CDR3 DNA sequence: TGTGCCAGCAGTTTAAAGGGAAATCGTTACTTC. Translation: CASSLKGNRYF. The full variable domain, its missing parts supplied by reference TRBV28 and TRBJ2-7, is DVKVTQSSRYLVKRTGEKVFLECVQDMDHENMFWYRQDPGLGLRLIYFSYDVKMKEKGDIPEGYSVSREKKERFSLILESASTNQTSMYLCASSLKGNRYFGPGTRLTVT.

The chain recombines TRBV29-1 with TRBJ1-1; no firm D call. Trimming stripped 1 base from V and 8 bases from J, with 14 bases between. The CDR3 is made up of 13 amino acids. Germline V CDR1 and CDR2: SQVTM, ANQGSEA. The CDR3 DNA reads TGCAGCGTTGAAGGACGGAACCATCCCGAAGCTTTCTTT. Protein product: CSVEGRNHPEAFF.

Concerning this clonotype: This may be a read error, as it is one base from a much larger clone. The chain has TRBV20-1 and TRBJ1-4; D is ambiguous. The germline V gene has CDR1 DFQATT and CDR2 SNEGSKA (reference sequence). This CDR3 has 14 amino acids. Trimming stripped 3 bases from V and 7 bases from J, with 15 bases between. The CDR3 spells CSARAGEEGEKLFF. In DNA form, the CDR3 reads TGCAGTGCTAGGGCAGGAGAGGAGGGTGAAAAACTGTTTTTT.

The CDR3 region has the DNA TGCGCCAGCAGCCAGGGGCCGCCGCGTGCCGAGGGTGAAAAACTGTTTTTT. Residues: CASSQGPPRAEGEKLFF. V is TRBV4-1 and J is TRBJ1-4; the D gene is possibly TRBD1 (5 bases). Trimming shortened V by 3 bases and J by 7 bases, and 21 bases separated the two germline ends. The CDR3 is 17 amino acids. Looked up from germline, CDR1 is MGHRA and CDR2 is YSYEKL.

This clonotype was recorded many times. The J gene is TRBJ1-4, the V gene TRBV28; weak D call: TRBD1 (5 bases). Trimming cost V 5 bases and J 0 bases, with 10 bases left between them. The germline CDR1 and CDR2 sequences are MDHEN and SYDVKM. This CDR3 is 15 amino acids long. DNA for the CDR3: TGTGCCAGCAGTGGGGGGACTGCAACTAATGAAAAACTGTTTTTT. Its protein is CASSGGTATNEKLFF.

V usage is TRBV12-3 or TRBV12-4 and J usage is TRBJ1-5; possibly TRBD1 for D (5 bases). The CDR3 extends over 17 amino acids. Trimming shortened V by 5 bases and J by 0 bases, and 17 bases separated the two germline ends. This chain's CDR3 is CASSAMTDSDSNQPQHF. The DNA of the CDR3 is TGTGCCAGCAGTGCAATGACAGATTCAGATAGCAATCAGCCCCAGCATTTT.

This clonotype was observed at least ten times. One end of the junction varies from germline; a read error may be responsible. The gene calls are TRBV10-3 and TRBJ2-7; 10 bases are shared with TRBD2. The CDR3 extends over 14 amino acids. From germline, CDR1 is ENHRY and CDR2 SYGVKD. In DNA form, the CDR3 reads TGTGTCATCAGCCCAGCGGGAGGGCCGGGAGAGCAGTACTTC. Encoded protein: CVISPAGGPGEQYF.

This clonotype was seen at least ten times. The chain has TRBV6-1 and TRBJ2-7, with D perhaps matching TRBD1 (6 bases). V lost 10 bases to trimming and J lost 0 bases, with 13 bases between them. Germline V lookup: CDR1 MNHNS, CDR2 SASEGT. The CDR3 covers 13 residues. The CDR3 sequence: CATQGQHSYEQYF. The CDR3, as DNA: TGTGCCACCCAAGGACAGCACTCCTACGAGCAGTACTTC.

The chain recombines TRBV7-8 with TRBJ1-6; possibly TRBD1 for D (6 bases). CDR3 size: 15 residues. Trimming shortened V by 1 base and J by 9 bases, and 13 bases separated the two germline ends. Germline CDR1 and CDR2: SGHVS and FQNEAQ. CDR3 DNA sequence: TGTGCCAGCAGCTTAGTTTGGGGGGGGCGTTCACCCCTCCACTTT. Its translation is CASSLVWGGRSPLHF.

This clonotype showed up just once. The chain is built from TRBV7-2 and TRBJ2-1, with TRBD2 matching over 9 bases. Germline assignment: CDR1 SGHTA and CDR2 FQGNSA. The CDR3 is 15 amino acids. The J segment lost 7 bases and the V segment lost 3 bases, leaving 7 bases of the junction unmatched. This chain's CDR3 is CASSLEGLASNEQFF. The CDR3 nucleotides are TGTGCCAGCAGCTTGGAAGGACTAGCGTCGAATGAGCAGTTCTTC.

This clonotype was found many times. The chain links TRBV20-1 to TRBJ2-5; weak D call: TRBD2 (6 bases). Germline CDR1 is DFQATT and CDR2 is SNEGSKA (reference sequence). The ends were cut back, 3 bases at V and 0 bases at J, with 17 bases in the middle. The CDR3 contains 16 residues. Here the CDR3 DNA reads TGCAGTGCTAGTGGAACGGGACTCCAGTACCAAGAGACCCAGTACTTC. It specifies CSASGTGLQYQETQYF.

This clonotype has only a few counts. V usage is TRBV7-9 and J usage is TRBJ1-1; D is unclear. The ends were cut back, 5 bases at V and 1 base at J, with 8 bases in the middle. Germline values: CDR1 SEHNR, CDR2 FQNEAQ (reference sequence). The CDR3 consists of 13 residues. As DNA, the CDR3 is TGTGCCAGCAGCCCCGCGAAGAACACTGAAGCTTTCTTT. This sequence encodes CASSPAKNTEAFF.

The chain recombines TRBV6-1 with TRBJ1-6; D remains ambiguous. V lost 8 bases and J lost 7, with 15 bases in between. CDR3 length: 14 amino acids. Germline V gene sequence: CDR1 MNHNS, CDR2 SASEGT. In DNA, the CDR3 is TGTGCCAGCCCTCTCCGAGGCGGGAATTCACCCCTCCACTTT. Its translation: CASPLRGGNSPLHF.

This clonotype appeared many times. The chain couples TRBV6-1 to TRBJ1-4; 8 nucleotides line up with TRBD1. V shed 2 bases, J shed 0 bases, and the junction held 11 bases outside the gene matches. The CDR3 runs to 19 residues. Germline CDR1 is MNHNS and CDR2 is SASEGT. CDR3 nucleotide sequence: TGTGCCAGCAGTGAATGGGGGGTCGGGACAGGTTCAACTAATGAAAAACTGTTTTTT. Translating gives CASSEWGVGTGSTNEKLFF.

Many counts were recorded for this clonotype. CDR3 DNA sequence: TGTGCCAGCGGCCAGGACAGGAACACCGGGGAGCTGTTTTTT. It translates to CASGQDRNTGELFF. The gene calls are TRBV2 and TRBJ2-2; tentatively, D is TRBD1 (6 bases). The CDR3 contains 14 residues. Germline V gives CDR1 SNHLY, CDR2 FYNNEI. V lost 8 bases and J 1 base, leaving 11 bases between the germline ends.

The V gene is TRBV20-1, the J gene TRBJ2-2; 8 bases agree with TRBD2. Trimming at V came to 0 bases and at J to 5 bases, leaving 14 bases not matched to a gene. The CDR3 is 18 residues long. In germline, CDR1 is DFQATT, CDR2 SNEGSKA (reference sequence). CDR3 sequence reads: CSARDSIRISGKTGELFF. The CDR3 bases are TGCAGTGCTAGAGATAGCATCCGGATTAGCGGGAAAACCGGGGAGCTGTTTTTT.

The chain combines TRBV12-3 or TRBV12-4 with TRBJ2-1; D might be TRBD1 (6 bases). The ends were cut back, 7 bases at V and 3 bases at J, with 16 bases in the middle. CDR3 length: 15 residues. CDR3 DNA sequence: TGTGCCAGCATCCTTGGGGAAGGGGGCTACAATGAGCAGTTCTTC. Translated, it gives CASILGEGGYNEQFF.

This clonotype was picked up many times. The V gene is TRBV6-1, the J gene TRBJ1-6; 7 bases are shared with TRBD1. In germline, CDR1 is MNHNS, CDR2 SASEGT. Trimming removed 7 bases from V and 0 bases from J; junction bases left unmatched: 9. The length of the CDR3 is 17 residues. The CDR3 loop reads CASKLGGLSSYNSPLHF. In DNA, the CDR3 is TGTGCCAGCAAGCTAGGGGGCCTAAGCTCCTATAATTCACCCCTCCACTTT.

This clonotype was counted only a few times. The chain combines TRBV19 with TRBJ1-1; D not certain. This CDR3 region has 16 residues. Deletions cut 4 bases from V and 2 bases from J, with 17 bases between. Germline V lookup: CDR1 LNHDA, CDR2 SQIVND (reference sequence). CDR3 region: CASSRGVSVQNTEAFF. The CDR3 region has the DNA TGTGCCAGTAGTAGGGGAGTGTCAGTCCAAAACACTGAAGCTTTCTTT.

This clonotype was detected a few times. Here the CDR3 DNA reads TGTGCCACCAGCAGGGAATCTACAGGGGTCCTCGAGGAGACCCAGTACTTC. Translated: CATSRESTGVLEETQYF. The chain uses TRBV15 and TRBJ2-5, with TRBD1 matching over 7 bases. The V segment lost 3 bases and the J segment 5 bases; nucleotides outside the gene matches: 15. This CDR3 has 17 amino acids. CDR1 is LNHNV, CDR2 YYDKDF, per germline (reference sequence).

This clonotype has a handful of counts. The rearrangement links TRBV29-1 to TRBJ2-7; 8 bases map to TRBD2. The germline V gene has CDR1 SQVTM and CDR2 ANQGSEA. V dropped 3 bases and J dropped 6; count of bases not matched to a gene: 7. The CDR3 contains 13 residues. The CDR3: CSVDIAGGGEQYF. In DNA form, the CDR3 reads TGCAGCGTTGATATTGCGGGGGGCGGCGAGCAGTACTTC.

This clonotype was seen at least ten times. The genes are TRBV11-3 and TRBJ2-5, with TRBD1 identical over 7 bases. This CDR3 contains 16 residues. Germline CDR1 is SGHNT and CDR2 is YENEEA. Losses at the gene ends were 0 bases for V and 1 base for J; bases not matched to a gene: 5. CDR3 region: CASSLEGTAPQETQYF. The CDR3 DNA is TGTGCCAGCAGCTTAGAGGGGACAGCTCCCCAAGAGACCCAGTACTTC. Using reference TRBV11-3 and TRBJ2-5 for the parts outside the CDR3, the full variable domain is EAGVVQSPRYKIIEKKQPVAFWCNPISGHNTLYWYLQNLGQGPELLIRYENEEAVDDSQLPKDRFSAERLKGVDSTLKIQPAELGDSAVYLCASSLEGTAPQETQYFGPGTRLLVL.

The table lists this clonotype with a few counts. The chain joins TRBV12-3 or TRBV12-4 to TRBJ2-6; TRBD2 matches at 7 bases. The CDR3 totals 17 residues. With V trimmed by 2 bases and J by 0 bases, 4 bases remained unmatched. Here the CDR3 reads CASSLMGGSSGANVLTF. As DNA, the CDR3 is TGTGCCAGCAGTTTAATGGGGGGGAGCTCTGGGGCCAACGTCCTGACTTTC.

The DNA of the CDR3 is TGTGCCAGCAGTTACGGCGGGATCAACCTAAAATACTACGAGCAGTACTTC. Protein product: CASSYGGINLKYYEQYF. The rearrangement uses TRBV6-2 or TRBV6-3 and TRBJ2-7, with D maybe TRBD2 (6 bases). V was shortened by 2 bases and J by 3 bases, with 20 bases between the two germline ends. This CDR3 has 17 amino acids. Germline V gene sequence: CDR1 MNHEY, CDR2 SVGEGT.

The CDR3 loop is CASSQTRLTGYNEQFF. DNA of the CDR3: TGTGCCAGCAGCCAGACTCGTCTCACGGGGTACAATGAGCAGTTCTTC. The chain links TRBV7-8 to TRBJ2-1, with D maybe TRBD2 (5 bases). CDR3 size: 16 residues. Trimming removed 5 bases at V and 4 bases at J, with 18 bases between. Germline assignment: CDR1 SGHVS and CDR2 FQNEAQ.

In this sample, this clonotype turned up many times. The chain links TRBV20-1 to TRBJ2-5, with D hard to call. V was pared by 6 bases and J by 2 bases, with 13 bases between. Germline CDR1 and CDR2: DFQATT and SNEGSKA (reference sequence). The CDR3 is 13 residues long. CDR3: CSARLVEQETQYF. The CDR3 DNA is TGCAGTGCCCGGCTAGTCGAACAAGAGACCCAGTACTTC.

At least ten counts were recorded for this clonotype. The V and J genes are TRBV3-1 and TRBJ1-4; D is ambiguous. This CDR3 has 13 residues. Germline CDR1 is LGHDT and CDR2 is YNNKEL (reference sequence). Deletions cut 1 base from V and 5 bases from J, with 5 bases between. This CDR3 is CASSQGANEKLFF. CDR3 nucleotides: TGTGCCAGCAGCCAAGGGGCGAATGAAAAACTGTTTTTT.

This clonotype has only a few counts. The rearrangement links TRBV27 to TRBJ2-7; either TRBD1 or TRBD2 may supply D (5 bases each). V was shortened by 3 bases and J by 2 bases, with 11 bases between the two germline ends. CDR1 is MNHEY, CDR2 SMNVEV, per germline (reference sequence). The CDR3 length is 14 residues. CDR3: CASSFGDPPYEQYF. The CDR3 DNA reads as TGTGCCAGCAGTTTCGGGGACCCGCCCTACGAGCAGTACTTC.

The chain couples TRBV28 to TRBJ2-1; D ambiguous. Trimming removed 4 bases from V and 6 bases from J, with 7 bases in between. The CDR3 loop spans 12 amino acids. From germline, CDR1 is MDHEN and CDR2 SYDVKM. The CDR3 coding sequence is TGTGCCAGCAGTTCACCCCTCAATGAGCAGTTCTTC. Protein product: CASSSPLNEQFF.

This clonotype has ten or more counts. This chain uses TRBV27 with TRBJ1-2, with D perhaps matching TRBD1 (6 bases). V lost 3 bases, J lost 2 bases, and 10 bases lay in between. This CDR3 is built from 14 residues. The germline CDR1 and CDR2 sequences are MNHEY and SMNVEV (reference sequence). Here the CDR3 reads CASSLARGNYGYTF. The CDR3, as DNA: TGTGCCAGCAGTTTGGCGAGGGGGAACTATGGCTACACCTTC.